One and the same sample provided the 20 T cell receptor beta chains below, sequenced in a study of cytomegalovirus exposure and HLA in healthy donors. PCR involved 60 Vbeta and 13 Jbeta primers. The assay was immunoSEQ multiplex PCR, and TCRdb's table has in-frame clones only and misses some. The table shows more than 150,000 clones, with over 65% occurring only once. The sequenced sample consisted of PBMCs. These receptors originate from a man between 18 and 29 years old in good health and CMV-seronegative.

The V gene is TRBV5-1, the J gene TRBJ1-1, with a possible D match to TRBD1 (5 bases). Germline values: CDR1 SGHRS, CDR2 YFSETQ. This CDR3 comprises 11 residues. Deletions cut 0 bases from V and 8 bases from J, with 5 bases between. The CDR3 sequence is CASSLGGEAFF. The CDR3 coding sequence is TGCGCCAGCAGCTTGGGGGGCGAAGCTTTCTTT.

This clone has only one observation. One end of the junction fails to match germline, which may point to a read error. The rearrangement links TRBV7-7 to TRBJ1-2; 8 bases align to TRBD1. The CDR3 totals 18 residues. The germline V gene has CDR1 SSHAT and CDR2 FNYEAQ (reference sequence). As DNA, the CDR3 is TGTGCTAGCAGTCCTTTCCGGACAGGGTCCCAAAATAACTATGGCTACACCTTC. It yields the protein CASSPFRTGSQNNYGYTF.

The rearrangement uses TRBV14 and TRBJ1-3; D possibly corresponds to TRBD1 (6 bases). This CDR3 contains 16 residues. V lost 0 bases and J lost 4, with 13 bases in between. CDR1 is SGHDN and CDR2 is FVKESK in the germline V gene. Here the CDR3 DNA reads TGTGCCAGCAGCCAAGACCAGGGGCGAGGAGGAAACACCATATATTTT. It specifies CASSQDQGRGGNTIYF.

This clone was counted between two and nine times. The V gene is TRBV2, the J gene TRBJ1-2, with a tentative D call TRBD1 (5 bases). Germline CDR1 and CDR2: SNHLY and FYNNEI. The CDR3 is 10 residues long. The V and J ends lost 9 bases and 5 bases respectively, with 7 bases between them. DNA of the CDR3: TGTGCCAGTCAGGGATATGGCTACACCTTC. Protein product: CASQGYGYTF.

V gene TRBV7-9 combines with J gene TRBJ2-5; D remains ambiguous. The J call is uncertain, as TRBJ2-7 better fits the DNA end. The germline gives CDR1 SEHNR, CDR2 FQNEAQ (reference sequence). The CDR3 is 12 residues long. The CDR3 reads CASTDGDYEQYF. The CDR3 nucleotides read TGTGCCAGCACGGACGGCGACTACGAGCAGTACTTC.

J is TRBJ1-5 and V is TRBV13; TRBD1 matches 7 bases. Germline lookup yields CDR1 PRHDT and CDR2 FYEKMQ (reference sequence). V dropped 5 bases and J dropped 2; count of bases not matched to a gene: 3. This CDR3 contains 14 residues. The CDR3, as DNA: TGTGCCAGCAGCCTCAGGGGGGGCAATCAGCCCCAGCATTTT. Translating gives CASSLRGGNQPQHF.

The genes are TRBV7-6 and TRBJ2-5; D is unclear. V was clipped by 5 bases and J by 0 bases, with 13 bases between them. CDR1 and CDR2 (germline): SGHVS, FNYEAQ. There are 15 residues in the CDR3. This chain's CDR3 is CASSRRSRNQETQYF. DNA for the CDR3: TGTGCCAGCAGCCGAAGGAGTCGGAACCAAGAGACCCAGTACTTC.

V usage is TRBV19 and J usage is TRBJ1-4; D not resolved. Trimming removed 5 bases from V and 3 bases from J, with 7 bases in between. Per the germline V gene, CDR1 is LNHDA and CDR2 is SQIVND (reference sequence). This CDR3 region has 13 residues. Here the CDR3 reads CASSSPANEKLFF. CDR3 coding DNA: TGTGCCAGTAGTTCCCCTGCTAATGAAAAACTGTTTTTT.

V usage is TRBV5-6 and J usage is TRBJ1-6, with D maybe TRBD1 (5 bases). The CDR3 spans 14 residues. CDR1 SGHDT and CDR2 YYEEEE come from the germline V gene. Trimming took off 0 bases at V and 10 bases at J, with 11 bases between the two ends. The CDR3 coding sequence is TGTGCCAGCAGCTTGGGACAGTCCGGCTCACCCCTCCACTTT. It translates to CASSLGQSGSPLHF.

The rearrangement joins TRBV15 to TRBJ1-6; D perhaps matches TRBD1 (5 bases). Germline CDR1 and CDR2: LNHNV and YYDKDF (reference sequence). Trimming stripped 1 base from V and 3 bases from J, with 13 bases between. The CDR3 runs 17 residues. The CDR3 bases are TGTGCCACCAGCAGAGCCCCGACAGACCGCTATAATTCACCCCTCCACTTT. Its protein is CATSRAPTDRYNSPLHF. Full variable domain (missing parts from reference TRBV15 and TRBJ1-6): DAMVIQNPRYQVTQFGKPVTLSCSQTLNHNVMYWYQQKSSQAPKLLFHYYDKDFNNEADTPDNFQSRRPNTSFCFLDIRSPGLGDTAMYLCATSRAPTDRYNSPLHFGNGTRLTVT.

The CDR3 region is CASSQDPVAGGLDEQFF. CDR3 nucleotides: TGCGCCAGCAGCCAAGATCCGGTAGCGGGGGGGCTGGATGAGCAGTTCTTC. V gene TRBV4-3 combines with J gene TRBJ2-1, with 11 nucleotides matching TRBD2. The junction had 9 bases not matched to a gene; V was cut back by 0 bases and J by 8 bases. The CDR3 length is 17 residues. Germline loops: CDR1 LGHNA, CDR2 YSLEER.

The chain links TRBV6-5 to TRBJ2-7; D ambiguous. V was cut by 5 bases and J by 1 base, with 6 bases left in between. CDR1 is MNHEY, CDR2 SVGAGI, per germline. The CDR3 spans 12 residues. For the CDR3, the DNA is TGTGCCAGCAGTCCAGGTTCCTACGAGCAGTACTTC. Translation: CASSPGSYEQYF.

The chain links TRBV10-3 to TRBJ2-1, with 11 bases that match TRBD2. V was clipped by 0 bases and J by 8 bases; unmatched bases: 9. The germline gives CDR1 ENHRY, CDR2 SYGVKD. The CDR3 totals 17 residues. Here the CDR3 reads CAISESRTSGSFDEQFF. The CDR3 DNA reads TGTGCCATCAGTGAGTCCCGGACTAGCGGGTCATTCGATGAGCAGTTCTTC.

This rearrangement joins TRBV4-3 to TRBJ2-7; 7 bases match TRBD2. V shed 0 bases and J 5 bases; nucleotides not matched to a gene: 16. The CDR3 totals 18 residues. Germline values: CDR1 LGHNA, CDR2 YSLEER. CDR3 loop: CASSQDLFLVGRGDEQYF. CDR3 nucleotides: TGCGCCAGCAGCCAAGATCTTTTTCTGGTGGGGAGGGGAGACGAGCAGTACTTC.

The genes are TRBV6-1 and TRBJ2-3; 8 bases are a match to TRBD2. Germline V lookup: CDR1 MNHNS, CDR2 SASEGT. The length of the CDR3 is 15 residues. With V trimmed by 9 bases and J by 0 bases, 8 bases remained unmatched. CDR3 sequence (DNA): TGTGCCAGTGCGGGGGGTAAATCTAGCACAGATACGCAGTATTTT. Encoded protein: CASAGGKSSTDTQYF.

Here the CDR3 reads CASSVIPWTSGSNEQFF. As DNA, the CDR3 is TGCGCCAGCAGCGTTATCCCTTGGACTAGCGGGAGTAATGAGCAGTTCTTC. This chain uses TRBV5-1 with TRBJ2-1; TRBD2 matches 13 bases. After removal of 4 bases from V and 7 bases from J, the junction contained 11 bases not matched to a gene. Germline-derived CDR1 and CDR2 are SGHRS and YFSETQ. The CDR3 spans 17 residues. The variable domain in full, with the rest retrieved from reference TRBV5-1 and TRBJ2-1, is KAGVTQTPRYLIKTRGQQVTLSCSPISGHRSVSWYQQTPGQGLQFLFEYFSETQRNKGNFPGRFSGRQFSNSRSEMNVSTLELGDSALYLCASSVIPWTSGSNEQFFGPGTRLTVL.

The V gene is TRBV11-1, the J gene TRBJ2-2; 9 nucleotides agree with TRBD2. The CDR3 is 15 residues long. CDR1 and CDR2 (germline): SGHAT, FQDESV (reference sequence). V was pared by 7 bases and J by 6 bases, with 9 bases of the junction left unmatched. Here the CDR3 reads CASTSRRGGPGELFF. DNA for the CDR3: TGTGCCAGCACCTCACGGCGGGGGGGCCCCGGGGAGCTGTTTTTT.

The chain carries TRBV27 and TRBJ2-1; 10 bases map to TRBD1. The CDR3 is 17 amino acids. The germline V gene has CDR1 MNHEY and CDR2 SMNVEV (reference sequence). V was clipped by 6 bases and J by 4 bases; unmatched bases: 12. As DNA, the CDR3 is TGTGCCAGCAGCTACTCTTGGGGGACAGGGGATTACAATGAGCAGTTCTTC. It translates to CASSYSWGTGDYNEQFF.

This chain uses TRBV27 with TRBJ2-1; 10 nucleotides agree with TRBD2. In germline, CDR1 is MNHEY, CDR2 SMNVEV (reference sequence). Trimming took 7 bases from V and 5 from J; bases not matched to a gene: 5. The CDR3 runs 14 residues. The CDR3 reads CASTTSGVDNEQFF. CDR3 DNA sequence: TGTGCCAGCACCACTAGCGGGGTAGACAATGAGCAGTTCTTC.

This clone was seen only a few times. The sample contains more than one DNA sequence encoding this CDR3. The chain combines TRBV7-8 with TRBJ2-7, with 8 nucleotides matching TRBD1. This CDR3 region has 14 residues. CDR1 and CDR2 (germline): SGHVS, FQNEAQ. V lost 5 bases, J lost 0 bases, and 3 bases stayed unmatched. DNA of the CDR3: TGTGCCAGCAGCCTTGACAGGGGCTCCTACGAGCAGTACTTC. Translating it yields CASSLDRGSYEQYF.